The TCR beta chain under discussion was sequenced for a study of regulatory T cells in long-lasting Graves disease. The time point: newly diagnosed GD, antithyroid drugs for less than 3 months. The TCR library used RNA extracted from PBMCs. In its sample, this clonotype was seen many times. Arm-PCR of CDR3 regions and iRepertoire HTBI primers were the basis on which TCR beta libraries were built. TCRdb used MiXCR to reprocess the multiplex PCR reads, holding one entry per CDR3 protein. The table shows under 300,000 distinct CDR3 sequences, with 20% to 25% occurring only once. Germline lookup yields CDR1 SGHVS and CDR2 FNYEAQ. The CDR3 contains 15 residues. V gave up 5 bases and J gave up 6 bases; unmatched junction bases: 6.

The clonotype was recovered from a female donor with Graves disease. Sequenced here: peripheral blood mononuclear cells (PBMCs), sampled at new diagnosis, from a patient treated with antithyroid drugs. V usage is TRBV7-6 and J usage is TRBJ2-2; 10 bases align to TRBD2. This CDR3 reads CASSRSGGAAGELFF. The CDR3 bases are TGTGCCAGCAGCCGAAGCGGGGGGGCCGCCGGGGAGCTGTTTTTT. Filled out from reference TRBV7-6 and TRBJ2-2, the complete variable domain reads GAGVSQSPRYKVTKRGQDVALRCDPISGHVSLYWYRQALGQGPEFLTYFNYEAQQDKSGLPNDRFSAERPEGSISTLTIQRTEQRDSAMYRCASSRSGGAAGELFFGEGSRLTVL.